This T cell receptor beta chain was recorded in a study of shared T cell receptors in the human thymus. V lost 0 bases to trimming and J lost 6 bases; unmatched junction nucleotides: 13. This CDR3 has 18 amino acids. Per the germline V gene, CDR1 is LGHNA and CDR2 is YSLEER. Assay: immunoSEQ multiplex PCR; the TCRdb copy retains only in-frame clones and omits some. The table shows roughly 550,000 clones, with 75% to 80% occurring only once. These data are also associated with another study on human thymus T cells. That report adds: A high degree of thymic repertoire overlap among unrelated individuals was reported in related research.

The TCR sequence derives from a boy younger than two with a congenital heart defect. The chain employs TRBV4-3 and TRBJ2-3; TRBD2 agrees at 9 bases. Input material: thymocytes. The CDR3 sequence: CASSQDEGSGRRGDTQYF. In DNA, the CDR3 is TGCGCCAGCAGCCAAGATGAGGGTAGCGGGAGAAGGGGTGATACGCAGTATTTT.